This T cell receptor beta chain was sequenced in a study of cytomegalovirus exposure and HLA in healthy donors. All donors participated as healthy donors of bone marrow. CDR3 length equals 12 residues. Germline V gene data show CDR1 as GTSNPN and CDR2 as SVGIG (reference sequence). V gave up 4 bases and J gave up 0 bases, with 7 bases separating them. The PCR contained 60 Vbeta and 13 Jbeta primers. Clones were sequenced by immunoSEQ multiplex PCR, and TCRdb holds only the in-frame ones, with some missing. The sample has under 200,000 clones; over 70% are singletons. This clonotype originated in a female donor in good health and CMV-seronegative. The genes are TRBV30 and TRBJ2-7; a possible D gene is TRBD1 (5 bases). The source material was PBMCs. The CDR3 DNA follows: TGTGCCTGGAAAGACAGCTCCTACGAGCAGTACTTC. Residues: CAWKDSSYEQYF.